The 14 T cell receptor beta chains presented below share a single source sample, sequenced in a study of low-dose radiotherapy and immunotherapy resistance in tumors (dated by TCRdb to 2022 to 2024). The listed sequencing device is Illumina HiSeq 2500. First-strand cDNA was synthesized using Superscript III and a set of TRAV- and TRBV-specific primers, so that both TCRalpha and TCRbeta chains were covered. TCRs were amplified with Phusion for approximately 20 PCR cycles using a constant-region primer together with the adapter attached to the V primers. The public reads were reprocessed in TCRdb via fastp at Q25 and MiXCR, keeping in-frame beta chains. When rows share a CDR3 protein, they turn into one entry using the most common DNA and genes. The sample table holds tens of thousands of distinct CDR3 sequences, of which approximately 25% were seen once. Less than 8% of the sample belongs to the ten largest clones.

The sample's time point, from its label and the paper: before trial treatment. The material sequenced was PBMCs, taken before treatment. These receptors all come from a male donor with rectosigmoid adenocarcinoma.

This clonotype was observed many times. This rearrangement joins TRBV7-9 to TRBJ2-6; D gene unclear. The V and J ends lost 10 bases and 0 bases respectively, with 4 bases between them. Per germline, CDR1 SEHNR and CDR2 FQNEAQ (reference sequence). The CDR3 sequence is 12 residues long. CDR3 sequence reads: CAMASGANVLTF. CDR3 bases: TGTGCCATGGCCTCTGGGGCCAACGTCCTGACTTTC.

This clonotype has at least ten counts. The V and J genes are TRBV4-3 and TRBJ2-7; D is unresolved. Per germline, CDR1 LGHNA and CDR2 YSLEER. The CDR3 is 14 amino acids. The ends were cut back, 0 bases at V and 3 bases at J, with 9 bases in the middle. CDR3 coding DNA: TGCGCCAGCAGCCAAGAGCGGACGGTCTACGAGCAGTACTTC. As protein: CASSQERTVYEQYF.

J is TRBJ2-3 and V is TRBV10-3; tentative D call: TRBD1 (5 bases). The CDR3 is 14 amino acids. Germline-derived CDR1 and CDR2 are ENHRY and SYGVKD. V was cut by 2 bases and J by 4 bases, with 10 bases left in between. CDR3 in amino acids: CAISERGLSDTQYF. CDR3 nucleotide sequence: TGTGCCATCAGTGAGAGGGGTTTGTCAGATACGCAGTATTTT.

This clonotype was seen a few times. The genes are TRBV7-9 and TRBJ1-4; TRBD1 agrees at 9 bases. The CDR3 is 16 residues long. Germline V lookup: CDR1 SEHNR, CDR2 FQNEAQ (reference sequence). The junction had 5 bases not matched to a gene; V was cut back by 5 bases and J by 1 base. The DNA for the CDR3 is TGTGCCAGCAGCGCGGGGGACAGGGTAACTAATGAAAAACTGTTTTTT. This sequence encodes CASSAGDRVTNEKLFF. The variable domain in full, completed from reference TRBV7-9 and TRBJ1-4, reads DTGVSQNPRHKITKRGQNVTFRCDPISEHNRLYWYRQTLGQGPEFLTYFQNEAQLEKSRLLSDRFSAERPKGSFSTLEIQRTEQGDSAMYLCASSAGDRVTNEKLFFGSGTQLSVL.

This clonotype was found a few times. The chain links TRBV30 to TRBJ2-3; D perhaps matches TRBD2 (5 bases). The ends were cut back, 4 bases at V and 0 bases at J, with 8 bases in the middle. Germline CDR1 and CDR2: GTSNPN and SVGIG (reference sequence). The CDR3 contains 13 residues. CDR3 residues: CAWTDYSTDTQYF. The CDR3 DNA follows: TGTGCCTGGACTGACTACAGCACAGATACGCAGTATTTT.

This clonotype has a count of ten or more. The chain is built from TRBV28 and TRBJ1-2, with no clear D. The CDR3 consists of 12 residues. With 3 bases removed from V and 8 bases from J, the gap between germline ends came to 10 bases. Germline CDR1 is MDHEN and CDR2 is SYDVKM. The CDR3 sequence: CASSFGVGGYTF. The DNA for the CDR3 is TGTGCCAGCAGTTTTGGGGTGGGGGGCTACACCTTC.

The genes are TRBV2 and TRBJ2-2; 10 bases line up with TRBD1. From germline, CDR1 is SNHLY and CDR2 FYNNEI. V was clipped by 6 bases and J by 4 bases; unmatched bases: 5. This CDR3 has 15 amino acids. The DNA for the CDR3 is TGTGCCAGCAGAAAAGGACAGGGGGGCACCGGGGAGCTGTTTTTT. Translated, it gives CASRKGQGGTGELFF.

This clonotype was observed many times. V gene TRBV20-1 combines with J gene TRBJ1-4, with D hard to call. This CDR3 contains 13 residues. V was shortened by 2 bases and J by 0 bases, with 4 bases between the two germline ends. The germline V gene has CDR1 DFQATT and CDR2 SNEGSKA (reference sequence). The CDR3 DNA reads as TGCAGTGCTAGAATACCAACTAATGAAAAACTGTTTTTT. Residues: CSARIPTNEKLFF.

This clonotype was counted many times. CDR3 DNA: TGCAGTGCTGAACGAGCGGGGTCCTACGAGCAGTACTTC. Translation: CSAERAGSYEQYF. The chain is built from TRBV20-1 and TRBJ2-7, with TRBD2 matching over 7 bases. The CDR3 runs 13 residues. V lost 5 bases, J lost 1 base, and 5 bases stayed unmatched. The germline gives CDR1 DFQATT, CDR2 SNEGSKA (reference sequence).

This clonotype was seen at least ten times. The chain links TRBV6-5 to TRBJ2-7; weak D call: TRBD1 (5 bases). CDR3 size: 15 residues. Per the germline V gene, CDR1 is MNHEY and CDR2 is SVGAGI. V shed 2 bases and J shed 3 bases, with 14 bases lying between them. CDR3 nucleotides: TGTGCCAGCAGTTACGGCGACAGACGTAACTACGAGCAGTACTTC. Its protein product is CASSYGDRRNYEQYF.

This sequence joins TRBV4-3 and TRBJ1-2, with D maybe TRBD1 (5 bases). CDR3 length: 19 residues. V was trimmed by 1 base and J by 8 bases, leaving 29 bases between them. In germline, CDR1 is LGHNA, CDR2 YSLEER. CDR3 sequence reads: CASSQVPAVIAAGGQGYTF. In DNA, the CDR3 is TGCGCCAGCAGCCAAGTTCCCGCGGTGATAGCAGCCGGGGGTCAAGGCTACACCTTC.

Ten or more counts support this clonotype. This sequence joins TRBV11-2 and TRBJ2-1, with D unresolved. This CDR3 comprises 16 residues. Germline-derived CDR1 and CDR2 are SGHAT and FQNNGV. V lost 4 bases and J lost 0, with 13 bases in between. Here the CDR3 DNA reads TGTGCCAGCAGCTCCCGTGCAGGTAGCTCCTACAATGAGCAGTTCTTC. It specifies CASSSRAGSSYNEQFF.

A few counts support this clonotype. V gene TRBV20-1 combines with J gene TRBJ2-5; 9 bases agree with TRBD2. CDR1 and CDR2 from the germline V gene are DFQATT and SNEGSKA (reference sequence). The CDR3 runs 15 residues. The ends lost 4 bases at V and 2 bases at J; junction bases unmatched: 8. The CDR3: CSANLGGRGQETQYF. The CDR3 DNA is TGCAGTGCTAATTTGGGCGGGAGGGGGCAAGAGACCCAGTACTTC.

There are many counts of this clonotype. This chain uses TRBV7-3 with TRBJ2-2; 13 nucleotides match TRBD2. V lost 0 bases and J lost 5; bases outside the gene matches: 6. The CDR3 has 18 residues. Germline CDR1 and CDR2: SGHTA and FQGTGA. CDR3 in DNA: TGTGCCAGCAGCTTAACGAATCCGGGACTAGCGGGAACCGGGGAGCTGTTTTTT. Translated: CASSLTNPGLAGTGELFF.